Shown below are 24 T cell receptor beta chains from a single sample sequenced in a study of blood T cell repertoires in COVID-19. Assay used: immunoSEQ multiplex PCR; TCRdb lists only in-frame clones, some missing. The data hold approximately 100,000 clones, with 65% to 90% observed a single time. The specimen was PBMCs or T cells enriched from blood (not recorded which). Every receptor here comes from a woman aged 45-60 years who had recovered from COVID-19.

V gene TRBV21-1 combines with J gene TRBJ1-5. TRBV21-1 is described as a pseudogene. The CDR3 spans 16 residues. As DNA, the CDR3 is TGTGCCAGCCGCAGCCATCGGGGTAATAGCAATCAGCCCCAGCATTTT. Amino acid sequence: CASRSHRGNSNQPQHF.

The V gene is TRBV5-1, the J gene TRBJ1-1; D not certain. Germline loops: CDR1 SGHRS, CDR2 YFSETQ. The V end lost 0 bases, the J end lost 10 bases, and 10 bases lay between the germline ends. The CDR3 spans 12 residues. This CDR3 reads CASSLGQSVAFF. In DNA, the CDR3 is TGCGCCAGCAGCTTGGGGCAGTCTGTAGCTTTCTTT.

V and J are TRBV7-9 and TRBJ1-1, with D uncertain. The V gene's germline CDR1 is SEHNR and CDR2 FQNEAQ (reference sequence). The V gene lost 1 base and the J gene lost 7 bases, with 13 bases spanning the gap. The CDR3 runs 14 residues. CDR3 nucleotides: TGTGCCAGCAGCTTAGTGGGTCCTAGGAGTGAAGCTTTCTTT. As protein: CASSLVGPRSEAFF.

The chain joins TRBV6-2 or TRBV6-3 to TRBJ2-2, with unresolved D. CDR3 length: 15 amino acids. Germline CDR1 is MNHEY and CDR2 is SVGEGT. V was pared by 4 bases and J by 4 bases, with 13 bases between. DNA for the CDR3: TGTGCCAGCAGTTCGCGATCTCCTGGCACCGGGGAGCTGTTTTTT. Translating it yields CASSSRSPGTGELFF.

The rearrangement uses TRBV28 and TRBJ1-2; no definite D call. The germline gives CDR1 MDHEN, CDR2 SYDVKM. The length of the CDR3 is 11 residues. The CDR3 protein is CGTARDYGYTF. CDR3 coding DNA: TGTGGTACTGCCCGGGACTATGGCTACACCTTC.

The chain couples TRBV6-2 or TRBV6-3 to TRBJ1-2; tentative D call: TRBD1 (5 bases). Trimming cost V 6 bases and J 4 bases, with 27 bases left between them. Germline V lookup: CDR1 MNHEY, CDR2 SVGEGT. The CDR3 contains 18 residues. The CDR3 here is CASSQVPTVGLRSYGYTF. The CDR3 DNA is TGTGCCAGCAGCCAAGTTCCCACCGTGGGACTGCGATCCTATGGCTACACCTTC.

This rearrangement joins TRBV2 to TRBJ2-3, with D maybe TRBD2 (6 bases). V lost 8 bases and J 3 bases, leaving 15 bases between the germline ends. There are 14 residues in the CDR3. From germline, CDR1 is SNHLY and CDR2 FYNNEI. The CDR3 loop is CASGESSVTDTQYF. The CDR3 nucleotides are TGTGCCAGCGGGGAGTCTAGCGTAACAGATACGCAGTATTTT.

For this clone: The germline gene is not matched at one end of the junction; a read error may be the cause. The chain couples TRBV4-1 to TRBJ1-2; D is uncertain. The germline V gene encodes CDR1 MGHRA and CDR2 YSYEKL. The CDR3 extends over 13 amino acids. This CDR3 reads CASSQGVSERRAF. In nucleotides, the CDR3 is TGCGCCAGCAGCCAAGGCGTCAGCGAAAGGAGAGCCTTC.

This clone was seen once. The chain combines TRBV4-2 with TRBJ1-1, with D hard to call. Germline CDR1 and CDR2: LGHNA and YNFKEQ. V gave up 1 base and J gave up 5 bases, with 20 bases separating them. This CDR3 comprises 17 residues. The CDR3 DNA reads as TGTGCCAGCAGCCAAGTGGGCAATTCGCGAGTTGGTACTGAAGCTTTCTTT. Translating it yields CASSQVGNSRVGTEAFF.

The chain recombines TRBV2 with TRBJ2-7; D is possibly TRBD2 (7 bases). The CDR3 has 17 amino acids. The germline V gene encodes CDR1 SNHLY and CDR2 FYNNEI. Trimming cost V 4 bases and J 6 bases, with 25 bases left between them. CDR3 sequence reads: CASSVHPGGRGAAEQYF. The DNA of the CDR3 is TGTGCCAGCAGTGTTCACCCTGGGGGTCGGGGGGCTGCCGAGCAGTACTTC.

This clone has just one count. CDR3 residues: CASSRDPLAGGQETQYF. The CDR3 bases are TGCGCCAGCAGCCGAGATCCCCTAGCGGGGGGGCAAGAGACCCAGTACTTC. J is TRBJ2-5 and V is TRBV5-1; 12 bases match TRBD2. The germline V gene has CDR1 SGHRS and CDR2 YFSETQ. V shed 4 bases, J shed 2 bases, and the junction held 9 bases outside the gene matches. This CDR3 is built from 17 residues.

The chain joins TRBV4-1 to TRBJ2-7; 9 bases are a match to TRBD1. CDR1 is MGHRA, CDR2 YSYEKL, per germline. There are 15 residues in the CDR3. V shed 4 bases and J 2 bases; nucleotides not matched to a gene: 6. CDR3 protein: CASSPGTGNPYEQYF. CDR3 bases: TGCGCCAGCAGCCCCGGGACAGGGAATCCCTACGAGCAGTACTTC.

The chain links TRBV10-3 to TRBJ1-4, with D perhaps matching TRBD1 (5 bases). Germline V gives CDR1 ENHRY, CDR2 SYGVKD. The V gene lost 6 bases and the J gene lost 7 bases, with 12 bases spanning the gap. The CDR3 contains 13 residues. The CDR3 DNA follows: TGTGCCATCAGAAAGGACACGGCTGAAAAACTGTTTTTT. Its translation: CAIRKDTAEKLFF.

V usage is TRBV4-1 and J usage is TRBJ1-5; D is unresolved. Germline V lookup: CDR1 MGHRA, CDR2 YSYEKL. The CDR3 totals 14 residues. Trimming left V 5 bases short and J 0 bases short, with 8 bases between. The DNA for the CDR3 is TGCGCCAGCAGCGTACAGAGTAGCAATCAGCCCCAGCATTTT. As protein: CASSVQSSNQPQHF.

This chain connects TRBV7-3 to TRBJ2-3; 11 bases agree with TRBD2. Germline V gives CDR1 SGHTA, CDR2 FQGTGA. This CDR3 is built from 16 residues. With V trimmed by 5 bases and J by 4 bases, 8 bases remained unmatched. The CDR3: CASSVPTSGRSDTQYF. In DNA form, the CDR3 reads TGTGCCAGCAGCGTACCTACTAGCGGGAGATCAGATACGCAGTATTTT.

The chain couples TRBV5-1 to TRBJ1-2, with a weak D call TRBD1 (6 bases). Trimming pared 0 bases from V and 5 bases from J, leaving 20 bases between. CDR1 is SGHRS and CDR2 is YFSETQ in the germline V gene. The CDR3 has 17 amino acids. In DNA form, the CDR3 reads TGCGCCAGCAGCTTGGAGTGGACAGCAGAATCCGAATATGGCTACACCTTC. This gives the protein CASSLEWTAESEYGYTF.

The rearrangement joins TRBV11-2 to TRBJ2-5; tentative D call: TRBD1 (5 bases). Trimming took off 10 bases at V and 5 bases at J, with 11 bases between the two ends. Germline V gives CDR1 SGHAT, CDR2 FQNNGV. The CDR3 is 11 residues long. The CDR3 DNA is TGTGCCACTCTGGGGCAGGAGACCCAGTACTTC. It encodes CATLGQETQYF.

V is TRBV6-5 and J is TRBJ1-5; a weak D match, TRBD1 (5 bases). V was shortened by 6 bases and J by 4 bases, with 10 bases between the two germline ends. Germline V lookup: CDR1 MNHEY, CDR2 SVGAGI. The CDR3 is 13 amino acids. In DNA, the CDR3 is TGTGCCAGCAGCCGCAGGGATAATCAGCCCCAGCATTTT. Encoded protein: CASSRRDNQPQHF.

The chain is built from TRBV4-1 and TRBJ2-5, with 9 positions matching TRBD2. The germline CDR1 and CDR2 sequences are MGHRA and YSYEKL. V shed 1 base and J 5 bases; nucleotides not matched to a gene: 11. The CDR3 covers 17 residues. CDR3 region: CASSQGFGGGAKETQYF. CDR3 DNA sequence: TGCGCCAGCAGCCAAGGTTTTGGCGGGGGGGCCAAGGAGACCCAGTACTTC.

This clone was counted ten times or more. V gene TRBV7-9 combines with J gene TRBJ1-2; D not certain. V was clipped by 2 bases and J by 3 bases, with 25 bases between them. CDR3 length: 19 residues. Germline-derived CDR1 and CDR2 are SEHNR and FQNEAQ (reference sequence). CDR3 protein: CASSLSVASHYWADYGYTF. For the CDR3, the DNA is TGTGCCAGCAGCTTATCCGTAGCGTCTCACTACTGGGCGGACTATGGCTACACCTTC.

This sequence joins TRBV30 and TRBJ1-6, with TRBD1 identical over 7 bases. Germline V gives CDR1 GTSNPN, CDR2 SVGIG (reference sequence). The V gene end was trimmed by 2 bases and the J gene end by 7 bases; junction bases not matched to a gene: 8. The length of the CDR3 is 15 residues. Written as DNA, the CDR3 is TGTGCCTGGAGTACCGGGACAGCGAGAAATTCACCCCTCCACTTT. It yields the protein CAWSTGTARNSPLHF. Based on the CDR3 plus reference TRBV30 and TRBJ1-6, the full variable domain is SQTIHQWPATLVQPVGSPLSLECTVEGTSNPNLYWYRQAAGRGLQLLFYSVGIGQISSEVPQNLSASRPQDRQFILSSKKLLLSDSGFYLCAWSTGTARNSPLHFGNGTRLTVT.

This clone was picked up a small number of times. This chain joins TRBV29-1 and TRBJ2-1, with 11 bases matching TRBD1. After removal of 7 bases from V and 5 bases from J, the junction contained 16 bases not matched to a gene. Per germline, CDR1 SQVTM and CDR2 ANQGSEA. The CDR3 has 17 amino acids. DNA for the CDR3: TGCAGCGGTGGAGGGACAGGGGGTGCCCATGTTCACAATGAGCAGTTCTTC. It codes for CSGGGTGGAHVHNEQFF.

About this clone: Within the sample, other DNA sequences also encode this same CDR3. The J gene is TRBJ2-5, the V gene TRBV5-1; D may be TRBD2 (5 bases). This CDR3 spans 13 amino acids. Trimming took 4 bases from V and 2 from J, leaving 9 bases between them. Germline-derived CDR1 and CDR2 are SGHRS and YFSETQ. For the CDR3, the DNA is TGCGCCAGCAGCAGCGGTGGACAAGAGACCCAGTACTTC. Encoded protein: CASSSGGQETQYF.

The chain carries TRBV19 and TRBJ2-2; 13 nucleotides match TRBD2. Per germline, CDR1 LNHDA and CDR2 SQIVND (reference sequence). This CDR3 comprises 15 residues. V dropped 4 bases and J dropped 9; count of bases not matched to a gene: 5. This chain's CDR3 is CASSTILAGGWELFF. CDR3 bases: TGTGCCAGTAGTACCATACTAGCGGGAGGGTGGGAGCTGTTTTTT.